This entry lists 20 T cell receptor beta chains sequenced from one sample in a study of Ad26.COV2.S vaccination and SARS-CoV-2 variants. The repertoire was sequenced with immunoSEQ multiplex PCR; TCRdb's copy has only in-frame clones and lacks some. The data hold around 450,000 clones, with around 90% observed a single time. Treatment specified: roughly 20 received Ad26.COV2.S at low or high dose, single or two shots; 5 received placebo; per-sample allocation not given. Specimen acquisition occurred on day 63 following the initial vaccine or placebo injection. The sequencing here drew on peripheral blood, taken in a trial of Ad26.COV2.S vaccine versus placebo. The source is a person aged 18-65 years who received the Ad26.COV2.S COVID-19 vaccine or a placebo.

The V and J genes are TRBV19 and TRBJ2-7; possible D gene TRBD2, 5 bases. The length of the CDR3 is 17 residues. CDR1 and CDR2 (germline): LNHDA, SQIVND (reference sequence). V dropped 3 bases and J dropped 3 bases, with 21 bases sitting between them. CDR3 sequence reads: CASSMQHRRSPLYEQYF. The CDR3 DNA follows: TGTGCCAGTAGTATGCAGCACCGGAGGTCCCCCCTCTACGAGCAGTACTTC.

This rearrangement joins TRBV5-1 to TRBJ2-1; D remains ambiguous. V gave up 0 bases and J gave up 10 bases, with 17 bases separating them. Germline CDR1 reads SGHRS; CDR2 reads YFSETQ. This CDR3 is 15 amino acids long. The CDR3 DNA sequence: TGCGCCAGCAGCTTGGAGGCTTCCCCCCGAGGCGAGCAGTTCTTC. Protein product: CASSLEASPRGEQFF.

This clone was detected only a few times. CDR3 sequence: CASGLGSSGEQFF. The CDR3 region has the DNA TGTGCTAGTGGTTTGGGCAGTTCGGGGGAGCAGTTCTTC. V usage is TRBV12-5 and J usage is TRBJ2-1; D might be TRBD2 (5 bases). CDR1 is LGHNT and CDR2 is FRNRAP in the germline V gene. V was shortened by 1 base and J by 10 bases, with 11 bases between the two germline ends. The CDR3 spans 13 residues.

The chain joins TRBV4-2 to TRBJ2-7; TRBD2 matches at 7 bases. This CDR3 has 15 amino acids. Germline CDR1 and CDR2: LGHNA and YNFKEQ. The ends lost 1 base at V and 1 base at J; junction bases unmatched: 4. This chain's CDR3 is CASSQGSSGSYEQYF. CDR3 DNA sequence: TGTGCCAGCAGCCAAGGGTCTAGCGGATCCTACGAGCAGTACTTC.

The J gene is TRBJ2-3, the V gene TRBV15; the D gene is possibly TRBD2 (6 bases). Germline V gene lookup returns CDR1 LNHNV and CDR2 YYDKDF (reference sequence). Trimming removed 0 bases at V and 6 bases at J, with 22 bases between. The CDR3 is made up of 18 amino acids. The CDR3 sequence: CATSRDGRPAGPSDTQYF. The CDR3 coding sequence is TGTGCCACCAGCAGAGATGGGAGGCCAGCGGGCCCCTCGGATACGCAGTATTTT.

This chain joins TRBV6-5 and TRBJ2-1, with D possibly being TRBD2 (6 bases). This CDR3 spans 12 amino acids. CDR1 MNHEY and CDR2 SVGAGI come from the germline V gene. CDR3 nucleotide sequence: TGTATAAGCGGGCGCTCCTACAATGAGCAGTTCTTC. Its protein product is CISGRSYNEQFF.

The genes are TRBV5-1 and TRBJ2-3; D is possibly TRBD2 (6 bases). Germline-derived CDR1 and CDR2 are SGHRS and YFSETQ. This CDR3 comprises 16 residues. Between the trimmed V and J ends, which lost 7 bases and 5 bases, there was a span of 23 bases. CDR3 sequence: CASGSGRLGGQDTQYF. The CDR3 region has the DNA TGCGCCAGCGGCTCGGGGAGGCTTGGCGGCCAAGATACGCAGTATTTT.

The gene calls are TRBV27 and TRBJ1-5; 8 bases fit TRBD1. Trimming at V came to 3 bases and at J to 5 bases, leaving 0 bases not matched to a gene. Germline CDR1 reads MNHEY; CDR2 reads SMNVEV (reference sequence). CDR3 length: 13 residues. This CDR3 is CASSLDRDQPQHF. The CDR3 DNA reads TGTGCCAGCAGTTTGGACAGGGATCAGCCCCAGCATTTT.

The chain has TRBV19 and TRBJ2-3; 7 bases agree with TRBD1. The V and J ends lost 3 bases and 0 bases, in that order; junction bases with no gene match: 6. This CDR3 is built from 16 residues. The germline gives CDR1 LNHDA, CDR2 SQIVND (reference sequence). The CDR3 spells CASSIGTAISTDTQYF. The DNA for the CDR3 is TGTGCCAGTAGTATCGGGACAGCTATAAGCACAGATACGCAGTATTTT. The full variable domain, with the rest looked up from reference TRBV19 and TRBJ2-3, is DGGITQSPKYLFRKEGQNVTLSCEQNLNHDAMYWYRQDPGQGLRLIYYSQIVNDFQKGDIAEGYSVSREKKESFPLTVTSAQKNPTAFYLCASSIGTAISTDTQYFGPGTRLTVL.

In the case of this clone: This sample includes further DNA sequences coding for the same CDR3. This sequence joins TRBV15 and TRBJ2-7; D is perhaps TRBD1 (6 bases). CDR3 length equals 14 residues. Trimming took off 3 bases at V and 1 base at J, with 10 bases between the two ends. Germline V gene data show CDR1 as LNHNV and CDR2 as YYDKDF (reference sequence). DNA for the CDR3: TGTGCCACCAGCAGGGACAGAGGGTCCTACGAGCAGTACTTC. This sequence encodes CATSRDRGSYEQYF. Full variable domain (rest looked up from reference TRBV15 and TRBJ2-7): DAMVIQNPRYQVTQFGKPVTLSCSQTLNHNVMYWYQQKSSQAPKLLFHYYDKDFNNEADTPDNFQSRRPNTSFCFLDIRSPGLGDTAMYLCATSRDRGSYEQYFGPGTRLTVT.

This sequence joins TRBV4-1 and TRBJ2-1; 8 bases fit TRBD1. In germline, CDR1 is MGHRA, CDR2 YSYEKL. V lost 5 bases to trimming and J lost 9 bases; unmatched junction nucleotides: 12. This CDR3 has 15 residues. CDR3 sequence reads: CASSWRRGHVTEQFF. The CDR3 region has the DNA TGCGCCAGCAGCTGGCGCAGGGGGCATGTTACTGAGCAGTTCTTC.

J is TRBJ2-3 and V is TRBV7-3; D is perhaps TRBD2 (5 bases). Trimming left V 5 bases short and J 0 bases short, with 12 bases between. Per germline, CDR1 SGHTA and CDR2 FQGTGA. This CDR3 comprises 15 residues. The CDR3 nucleotides are TGTGCCAGCAGCCCACTAGGACTGAGCACAGATACGCAGTATTTT. Amino acids: CASSPLGLSTDTQYF.

The V call is TRBV5-6, the J call TRBJ2-2; D is undetermined. The V end was cut by 0 bases, the J end by 6 bases, with 15 bases between. The length of the CDR3 is 16 residues. CDR1 and CDR2 (germline): SGHDT, YYEEEE. Written as DNA, the CDR3 is TGTGCCAGCAGCTTGGGGGCCGCCGCTGGGTCCGGGGAGCTGTTTTTT. Translation gives CASSLGAAAGSGELFF.

The rearrangement uses TRBV7-2 and TRBJ2-3; D remains ambiguous. The V gene lost 3 bases and the J gene lost 1 base, with 11 bases spanning the gap. Germline CDR1 and CDR2: SGHTA and FQGNSA. The CDR3 is 15 amino acids. The chain's CDR3 is CASSFQARGTDTQYF. In DNA form, the CDR3 reads TGTGCCAGCAGCTTCCAGGCTAGGGGCACAGATACGCAGTATTTT.

The sample holds many counts of this clone. The chain carries TRBV11-2 and TRBJ1-5; 8 nucleotides align to TRBD1. The CDR3 contains 15 residues. Looked up from germline, CDR1 is SGHAT and CDR2 is FQNNGV. The ends lost 3 bases at V and 4 bases at J; junction bases unmatched: 5. CDR3 in amino acids: CASSLGRGPNQPQHF. In nucleotides, the CDR3 is TGTGCCAGCAGCTTGGGCAGGGGGCCGAATCAGCCCCAGCATTTT.

This rearrangement joins TRBV4-3 to TRBJ2-3; no reliable D call. V was clipped by 1 base and J by 2 bases, with 10 bases between them. The CDR3 is 15 amino acids. Germline V gene data show CDR1 as LGHNA and CDR2 as YSLEER. CDR3 residues: CASSQVFQATDTQYF. CDR3 DNA: TGCGCCAGCAGCCAAGTCTTTCAGGCCACAGATACGCAGTATTTT.

V is TRBV5-1 and J is TRBJ2-1, with 8 bases lining up with TRBD2. CDR3 size: 15 residues. In germline, CDR1 is SGHRS, CDR2 YFSETQ. Trimming at V came to 2 bases and at J to 8 bases, leaving 9 bases not matched to a gene. DNA for the CDR3: TGCGCCAGCAGCTTAACCAGAGCGGGGGTCTATGAGCAGTTCTTC. This sequence encodes CASSLTRAGVYEQFF.

This clone was counted only a few times. CDR3 nucleotides: TGTGCCAGCAGCTTGAGCGATGAGCAGTTCTTC. As protein: CASSLSDEQFF. This chain joins TRBV5-5 and TRBJ2-1; D remains unclear. There are 11 residues in the CDR3. Trimming took off 1 base at V and 8 bases at J, with 4 bases between the two ends. CDR1 and CDR2 (germline): SGHKS, YYEKEE (reference sequence). Full variable domain (rest looked up from reference TRBV5-5 and TRBJ2-1): DAGVTQSPTHLIKTRGQQVTLRCSPISGHKSVSWYQQVLGQGPQFIFQYYEKEERGRGNFPDRFSARQFPNYSSELNVNALLLGDSALYLCASSLSDEQFFGPGTRLTVL.

V usage is TRBV6-4 and J usage is TRBJ2-2; D uncertain. This CDR3 spans 14 amino acids. The V and J ends lost 9 bases and 3 bases respectively, with 14 bases between them. Germline assignment: CDR1 MRHNA and CDR2 SNTAGT. The CDR3 DNA follows: TGTGCCAGGTTGGACCTAACCTACACCGGGGAGCTGTTTTTT. Protein: CARLDLTYTGELFF.

In DNA form, the CDR3 reads TGTGCCAGCTCCCGGAGGAGGGACGGAGGAAACACCATATATTTT. Protein product: CASSRRRDGGNTIYF. This chain links TRBV6-6 with TRBJ1-3, with D possibly matching TRBD1 (5 bases). Germline CDR1 MNHNY, CDR2 SVGAGI (reference sequence). The V and J ends lost 8 bases and 4 bases respectively, with 18 bases between them. CDR3 size: 15 residues.